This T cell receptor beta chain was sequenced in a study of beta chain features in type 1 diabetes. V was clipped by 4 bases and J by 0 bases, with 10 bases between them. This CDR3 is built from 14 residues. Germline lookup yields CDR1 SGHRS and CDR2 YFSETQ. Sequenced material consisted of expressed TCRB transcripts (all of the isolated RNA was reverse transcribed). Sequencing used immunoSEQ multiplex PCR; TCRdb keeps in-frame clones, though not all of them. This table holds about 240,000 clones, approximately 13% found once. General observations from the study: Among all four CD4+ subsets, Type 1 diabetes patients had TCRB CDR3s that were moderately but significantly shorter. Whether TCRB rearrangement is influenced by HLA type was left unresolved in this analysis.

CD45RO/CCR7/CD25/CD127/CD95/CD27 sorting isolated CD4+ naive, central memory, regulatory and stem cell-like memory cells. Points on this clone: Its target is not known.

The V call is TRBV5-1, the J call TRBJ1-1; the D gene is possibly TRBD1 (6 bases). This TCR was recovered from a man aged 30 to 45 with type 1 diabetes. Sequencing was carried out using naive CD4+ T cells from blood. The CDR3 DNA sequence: TGCGCCAGCAGCACCGGACAGCTGAACACTGAAGCTTTCTTT. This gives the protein CASSTGQLNTEAFF.